This entry describes one T cell receptor (beta chain). The antigen it recognizes is unknown. The sample holds no much larger clone one base away, and base qualities are not on file. Donors were 30 to 45 systemically healthy Caucasian individuals from Russia aged roughly 6 to 100 years. About 9.6 milliliters of peripheral blood were collected from each donor into EDTA-treated Vacutainer tubes. Ficoll-Paque density-gradient centrifugation was used to isolate PBMCs, with at least 6.5 million obtained per sample. Total RNA was extracted from PBMCs with Trizol reagent, with at least 6 micrograms obtained per sample. The percentages of naive CD45RAhigh/CD27high T cells were determined by flow cytometry on a PBMC aliquot from every donor. Cut back by 0 bases and 7 bases, the V and J ends lie 19 bases apart. CDR1 and CDR2 (LGHDT, YNNKEL) derive from the germline V gene (reference sequence). The CDR3 runs 16 residues from the cysteine to the phenylalanine. The entry retains the CDR3 DNA only, 48 bases that are in frame from base 1.

The sample comes from a study of blood T cells in healthy people across ages (dated by TCRdb to 2014 to 2015). Background on the whole study: In model experiments, roughly one uniquely barcoded TCR beta cDNA molecule per two T cells was captured by template switching. The study measured age-related changes in TCR beta repertoire diversity using deep sequencing normalized with unique cDNA molecular identifiers. To avoid experimental bias, donors of different ages were distributed randomly across sequencing lanes. The donors were divided into four age groups: young (average around 16 years), middle-aged (over 35), aged (around 59) and long-lived (about 84). Using the same blood draw, the study looked at two additional independent replicas of 1 million unique cDNA reads for two donors, one aged 18 to 30 and the other aged 80 or older.

The method behind the library was 5' RACE. Instrument on record: Illumina HiSeq 2500. The second PCR ran for about 6 to 11 cycles and used a J-beta primer mix along with a sample-barcoded 5' primer. A unique molecular identifier was introduced onto each TCR beta cDNA molecule by a template-switch 5' adaptor carrying 12 random nucleotides. Each sample yielded at least 2.5 million CDR3-containing paired-end reads. First-strand cDNA synthesis was performed from all RNA using the Mint cDNA synthesis kit, with priming by a TRBC-specific oligonucleotide. All cDNA was treated with uracil-DNA glycosylase and then went through a first 18-cycle PCR with the universal primers M1SS and BC2_uni_R. Processing in the source paper ran as follows. For normalization, 1 million high-quality reads, each with a distinct molecular identifier, were randomly selected from each sample. Instead of being binned into consensus sequences, reads with shared molecular identifiers were discarded. CDR3 identification, clonotype clustering and error correction used MiTCR with a Q25 quality threshold and the strictest error-elimination algorithm. Lower-bound total TCR beta diversity was estimated with a nonparametric unseen species model using Euler transformation. TCRdb took the public reads, trimmed them with fastp at Q25, ran MiXCR for clone calling and kept in-frame beta chains. Records with the same CDR3 protein are collapsed into one entry carrying the most frequent genes and DNA. The V and J calls here are based on TCRdb, not the publication. This sample lists 1.5 million to 2 million distinct CDR3 sequences; roughly 30% were detected once. In total, the top ten clones hold about 7.7% of the sample.

What the study reported, not specific to this receptor: Estimates of total diversity from one million sequenced T cells were regarded as lower bounds and underestimates. Observed TCR beta diversity per million T cells fell roughly linearly with age, and a significant reduction was already apparent by age around 40. The CMV infection status of donors was not known, potentially confounding age-related changes in expanded clonotypes. The long-lived group showed more naive CD4+ T cells, fewer expanded clones and increased TCR diversity than the aged group, suggesting age selection. Conclusive comparison of naive and antigen-experienced compartments was prevented by the profiling of bulk unsorted PBMCs. There was a strong correlation between observed TCR beta diversity and the percentage of naive T cells measured by flow cytometry.

The rearrangement combines TRBV3-1 with TRBJ2-7; the D gene is perhaps TRBD2, on 6 matching bases. This clonotype originated in a woman aged 25 to 39 in good health. Specimen: blood. The bases are TGTGCCAGCAGCCAAGATTGGGGCCGGGAGTTCCGGGAGCAGTACTTC. This codes for CASSQDWGREFREQYF.